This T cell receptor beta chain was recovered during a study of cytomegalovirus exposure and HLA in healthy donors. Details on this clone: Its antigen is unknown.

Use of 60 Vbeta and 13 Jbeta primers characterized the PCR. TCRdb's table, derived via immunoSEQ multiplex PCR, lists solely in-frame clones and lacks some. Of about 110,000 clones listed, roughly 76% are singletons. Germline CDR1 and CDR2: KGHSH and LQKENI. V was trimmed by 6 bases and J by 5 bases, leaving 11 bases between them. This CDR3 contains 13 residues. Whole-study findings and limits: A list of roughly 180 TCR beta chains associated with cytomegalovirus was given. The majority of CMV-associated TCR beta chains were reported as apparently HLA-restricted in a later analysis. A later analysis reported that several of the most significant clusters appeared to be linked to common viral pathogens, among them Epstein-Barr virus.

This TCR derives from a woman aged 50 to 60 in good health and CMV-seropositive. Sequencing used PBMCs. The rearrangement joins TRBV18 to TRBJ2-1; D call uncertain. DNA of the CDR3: TGTGCCAGCTCCTCACAGAAAGACAATGAGCAGTTCTTC. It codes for CASSSQKDNEQFF.